This T cell receptor beta chain was profiled in a study of blood T cell repertoires in COVID-19. At the level of the study: The origin of the acute and convalescent COVID-19 samples was the United States, Italy and Spain. T cells, B-cell-depleted T cells, or PBMCs provided the cDNA or gDNA that served as material.

The CDR3 sequence is 17 residues long. V was cut by 5 bases and J by 4 bases, with 21 bases left in between. Per the germline V gene, CDR1 is SGHVS and CDR2 is FQNEAQ. The assay was immunoSEQ multiplex PCR, and TCRdb's table has in-frame clones only and misses some. The data show 350,000 to 450,000 clones, roughly nine tenths seen once. Sequences were obtained from peripheral blood. The source of this sequence is a middle-aged man with acute or convalescent COVID-19. The chain is built from TRBV7-8 and TRBJ2-1; weak D call: TRBD2 (7 bases). The CDR3: CASSAPSGGGPYNEQFF. Here the CDR3 DNA reads TGTGCCAGCAGCGCCCCCTCTGGCGGGGGCCCGTACAATGAGCAGTTCTTC.